Presented here are 27 T cell receptor beta chains from one specimen sequenced in a study of blood T cell repertoires in COVID-19 (TCRdb year 2020). Libraries came from the immunoSEQ multiplex PCR assay. The clones in this table, taken by TCRdb from immuneACCESS, are in-frame only. Not every clone is retained; where verified, under half of the shortfall comes from an unresolved V gene, and the cause of the rest is unknown. In all, the sample holds roughly 20,000 clones, and 86% of those were seen once. Approximately 11% of the sample is held by the ten biggest clonotypes. Sample: peripheral blood. Every receptor here comes from a human donor in a cohort sampled during active COVID-19.

The rearrangement uses TRBV18 and TRBJ2-7; D might be TRBD1 (6 bases). The CDR3 sequence is 11 residues long. The V gene lost 8 bases and the J gene lost 3 bases, with 8 bases spanning the gap. In germline, CDR1 is KGHSH, CDR2 LQKENI. Written as DNA, the CDR3 is TGTGCCAGCCGGACAGACTACGAGCAGTACTTC. It is translated as CASRTDYEQYF.

The chain is built from TRBV28 and TRBJ2-3, with a possible D match to TRBD2 (6 bases). Germline CDR1 and CDR2: MDHEN and SYDVKM. V dropped 3 bases and J dropped 4 bases, with 14 bases sitting between them. The CDR3 length is 15 residues. The CDR3 here is CASSFGGRQSDTQYF. CDR3 bases: TGTGCCAGCAGTTTCGGTGGGAGGCAGTCAGATACGCAGTATTTT.

The chain carries TRBV28 and TRBJ1-2; 8 bases agree with TRBD1. Trimming took 2 bases from V and 6 from J; bases not matched to a gene: 5. Germline lookup yields CDR1 MDHEN and CDR2 SYDVKM. This CDR3 is 14 amino acids long. CDR3 protein: CASSLSTGGDGYTF. The CDR3 DNA follows: TGTGCCAGCAGTTTAAGTACAGGGGGAGATGGCTACACCTTC.

V usage is TRBV6-6 and J usage is TRBJ2-3; TRBD1 is a possible D gene (6 bases). The CDR3 spans 15 residues. V was cut by 3 bases and J by 4 bases, with 14 bases left in between. Per germline, CDR1 MNHNY and CDR2 SVGAGI (reference sequence). The DNA for the CDR3 is TGTGCCAGCAGTTATAGCCGGACAGAAGCAGATACGCAGTATTTT. It is translated as CASSYSRTEADTQYF.

This clone has a single count. The chain combines TRBV19 with TRBJ1-1; 11 bases fit TRBD1. With V trimmed by 3 bases and J by 3 bases, 9 bases remained unmatched. The CDR3 has 17 amino acids. CDR1 is LNHDA and CDR2 is SQIVND in the germline V gene (reference sequence). The CDR3 sequence: CASSIGTGGIMDTEAFF. In DNA form, the CDR3 reads TGTGCCAGTAGTATTGGGACAGGGGGTATCATGGACACTGAAGCTTTCTTT.

The rearrangement links TRBV7-3 to TRBJ2-6, with D tentatively TRBD1 (6 bases). CDR3 length equals 16 residues. Germline loops: CDR1 SGHTA, CDR2 FQGTGA. The germline V and J ends were trimmed by 5 bases and 4 bases, with 15 bases remaining between them. The CDR3 DNA sequence: TGTGCCAGCAGCGGGGACATCGGACTGGGGGCCAACGTCCTGACTTTC. It translates to CASSGDIGLGANVLTF.

For the CDR3, the DNA is TGTGCCAGCAAAAAGGGGGGGGGCGCAGCCTACGAGCAGTACTTC. Translated, it gives CASKKGGGAAYEQYF. The chain recombines TRBV6-5 with TRBJ2-7; D perhaps matches TRBD2 (7 bases). From germline, CDR1 is MNHEY and CDR2 SVGAGI. This CDR3 contains 15 residues. V lost 7 bases and J lost 2, with 18 bases in between.

This clone showed up just once. The J gene is TRBJ2-2, the V gene TRBV5-7; TRBD1 matches at 8 bases. TRBV5-7 is noted as an ORF with a role that remains uncertain. The V segment lost 3 bases and the J segment 0 bases; nucleotides outside the gene matches: 4. The CDR3 length is 16 residues. In nucleotides, the CDR3 is TGTGCCAGCAGCTGGGGGACAGGAGCGAACACCGGGGAGCTGTTTTTT. It translates to CASSWGTGANTGELFF.

The V and J genes are TRBV28 and TRBJ1-1, with 8 bases that match TRBD1. This CDR3 is 15 amino acids long. V shed 3 bases, J shed 0 bases, and the junction held 3 bases outside the gene matches. The germline gives CDR1 MDHEN, CDR2 SYDVKM. CDR3: CASSLDRAMNTEAFF. Written as DNA, the CDR3 is TGTGCCAGCAGTTTGGACAGGGCGATGAACACTGAAGCTTTCTTT.

This sequence joins TRBV2 and TRBJ1-1; the D gene is possibly TRBD1 (5 bases). Germline V gene sequence: CDR1 SNHLY, CDR2 FYNNEI. V dropped 2 bases and J dropped 7 bases, with 14 bases sitting between them. The CDR3 is 14 residues long. The CDR3 DNA sequence: TGTGCCAGCAGTGAACCGGGGGGGTCCCTTGAAGCTTTCTTT. Translated, it gives CASSEPGGSLEAFF.

The gene calls are TRBV5-1 and TRBJ2-3; D gene uncertain. Between the trimmed V and J ends, which lost 0 bases and 1 base, there was a span of 6 bases. Germline V gene sequence: CDR1 SGHRS, CDR2 YFSETQ. This CDR3 has 14 residues. CDR3 loop: CASSLAPGTDTQYF. The CDR3 DNA reads as TGCGCCAGCAGCTTGGCCCCGGGCACAGATACGCAGTATTTT.

CDR3 loop: CASSRGSGTGDYNEQFF. The CDR3, as DNA: TGTGCCAGCAGCCGCGGCTCCGGGACAGGGGATTACAATGAGCAGTTCTTC. J is TRBJ2-1 and V is TRBV4-2; 10 bases line up with TRBD1. CDR1 is LGHNA and CDR2 is YNFKEQ in the germline V gene. The CDR3 is 17 amino acids. The J segment lost 4 bases and the V segment lost 4 bases, leaving 10 bases of the junction unmatched.

The chain employs TRBV4-2 and TRBJ2-2, with a weak D call TRBD2 (6 bases). Germline V gives CDR1 LGHNA, CDR2 YNFKEQ. There are 16 residues in the CDR3. V was pared by 5 bases and J by 4 bases, with 17 bases between. This chain's CDR3 is CASSSGAGLGTGELFF. DNA for the CDR3: TGTGCCAGCAGCTCTGGGGCGGGGTTGGGCACCGGGGAGCTGTTTTTT.

The V and J genes are TRBV19 and TRBJ1-1, with 9 bases identical to TRBD1. There are 15 residues in the CDR3. V shed 6 bases and J 4 bases; nucleotides not matched to a gene: 9. Germline V lookup: CDR1 LNHDA, CDR2 SQIVND (reference sequence). The CDR3 loop reads CASRTGGQGSTEAFF. In DNA form, the CDR3 reads TGTGCCAGTAGAACAGGGGGCCAGGGGAGCACTGAAGCTTTCTTT.

The V gene is TRBV30, the J gene TRBJ2-4; TRBD2 matches 10 bases. The V gene end was trimmed by 3 bases and the J gene end by 0 bases; junction bases not matched to a gene: 8. Germline CDR1 reads GTSNPN; CDR2 reads SVGIG (reference sequence). The CDR3 contains 17 residues. CDR3 bases: TGTGCCTGGAGACCTAGCGGGAGTGGGATAGCCAAAAACATTCAGTACTTC. Protein product: CAWRPSGSGIAKNIQYF.

The V gene is TRBV5-1, the J gene TRBJ2-7; D is unclear. Per germline, CDR1 SGHRS and CDR2 YFSETQ. The CDR3 consists of 14 residues. The germline V and J ends were trimmed by 2 bases and 2 bases, with 11 bases remaining between them. The CDR3 DNA reads TGCGCCAGCAGCTTTTATTCCCTAGCCTACGAGCAGTACTTC. Its protein product is CASSFYSLAYEQYF. The entire variable domain, with the rest obtained from reference TRBV5-1 and TRBJ2-7, is as follows: KAGVTQTPRYLIKTRGQQVTLSCSPISGHRSVSWYQQTPGQGLQFLFEYFSETQRNKGNFPGRFSGRQFSNSRSEMNVSTLELGDSALYLCASSFYSLAYEQYFGPGTRLTVT.

This chain joins TRBV5-5 and TRBJ2-2, with D perhaps matching TRBD2 (5 bases). The V gene lost 1 base and the J gene lost 3 bases, with 10 bases spanning the gap. This CDR3 spans 15 amino acids. The germline CDR1 and CDR2 sequences are SGHKS and YYEKEE (reference sequence). The CDR3 sequence: CASSLPGFDTGELFF. In DNA form, the CDR3 reads TGTGCCAGCAGCTTGCCGGGGTTCGACACCGGGGAGCTGTTTTTT.

This sequence joins TRBV5-5 and TRBJ2-7; D possibly corresponds to TRBD2 (6 bases). Germline values: CDR1 SGHKS, CDR2 YYEKEE (reference sequence). This CDR3 spans 16 amino acids. Between the trimmed V and J ends, which lost 4 bases and 3 bases, there was a span of 20 bases. The CDR3 protein is CASSRALADPNYEQYF. For the CDR3, the DNA is TGTGCCAGCAGCCGGGCCTTAGCGGACCCAAACTACGAGCAGTACTTC.

In DNA, the CDR3 is TGTGCCAGCAGCTTCGAGTGGCCTAGACCCTCGACCGGGGAGCTGTTTTTT. It yields the protein CASSFEWPRPSTGELFF. The chain carries TRBV7-2 and TRBJ2-2; D gene unclear. The CDR3 loop spans 17 amino acids. Trimming took off 3 bases at V and 5 bases at J, with 19 bases between the two ends. CDR1 and CDR2 (germline): SGHTA, FQGNSA.

This clone occurred once. The chain uses TRBV19 and TRBJ2-1; 7 bases align to TRBD2. From germline, CDR1 is LNHDA and CDR2 SQIVND (reference sequence). This CDR3 comprises 15 residues. Unmatched junction bases numbered 14, after V lost 5 bases and J lost 10 bases. DNA for the CDR3: TGTGCCAGTAGTCCTAACAGCGGGACCAAGGGCGAGCAGTTCTTC. Its translation: CASSPNSGTKGEQFF.

The chain recombines TRBV24-1 with TRBJ2-1, with D unresolved. This CDR3 spans 16 amino acids. Trimming shortened V by 1 base and J by 0 bases, and 9 bases separated the two germline ends. Looked up from germline, CDR1 is KGHDR and CDR2 is SFDVKD. CDR3 bases: TGTGCCACCAGTGATTTATCCCCTAGCTCCTACAATGAGCAGTTCTTC. This translates into CATSDLSPSSYNEQFF.

The gene calls are TRBV4-1 and TRBJ2-5; 10 bases agree with TRBD2. The CDR3 has 19 residues. The ends lost 4 bases at V and 1 base at J; junction bases unmatched: 15. Germline assignment: CDR1 MGHRA and CDR2 YSYEKL. The CDR3, as DNA: TGCGCCAGCAGCCCGAGTCGGCTAGCGGGAGTAGGCGGCCAAGAGACCCAGTACTTC. Translation: CASSPSRLAGVGGQETQYF.

V gene TRBV3-1 (or the pseudogene TRBV3-2) combines with J gene TRBJ2-5; possible D gene TRBD1, 6 bases. This CDR3 is built from 14 residues. Trimming took off 3 bases at V and 2 bases at J, with 10 bases between the two ends. Per germline, CDR1 LGHDT and CDR2 YNNKEL (reference sequence). The CDR3 sequence is CASSQDSTQETQYF. CDR3 sequence (DNA): TGTGCCAGCAGCCAGGACAGTACGCAAGAGACCCAGTACTTC.

The V call is TRBV6-5, the J call TRBJ2-7, with 8 bases fitting TRBD1. After removal of 8 bases from V and 5 bases from J, the junction contained 2 bases not matched to a gene. Germline CDR1 and CDR2: MNHEY and SVGAGI. The CDR3 totals 11 residues. CDR3 in amino acids: CASGQGDEQYF. CDR3 sequence (DNA): TGTGCCAGCGGACAGGGCGACGAGCAGTACTTC.

The V call is TRBV14, the J call TRBJ1-2, with D unclear. The CDR3 is 15 amino acids. Germline CDR1 reads SGHDN; CDR2 reads FVKESK. Trimming left V 0 bases short and J 4 bases short, with 12 bases between. CDR3 DNA: TGTGCCAGCAGCCAAGATGTTGAGGGAGGCTATGGCTACACCTTC. The encoded protein is CASSQDVEGGYGYTF.

The sample holds a few counts of this clone. The J gene is TRBJ2-5, the V gene TRBV2, with 9 nucleotides matching TRBD1. This CDR3 comprises 15 residues. Per germline, CDR1 SNHLY and CDR2 FYNNEI. V lost 1 base and J lost 2; bases outside the gene matches: 2. CDR3 amino acids: CASSEDRGRQETQYF. The CDR3 DNA reads TGTGCCAGCAGTGAAGACAGGGGGCGGCAAGAGACCCAGTACTTC.

This chain joins TRBV28 and TRBJ1-5, with 7 bases lining up with TRBD1. Germline V CDR1 and CDR2: MDHEN, SYDVKM. After removal of 6 bases from V and 6 bases from J, the junction contained 5 bases not matched to a gene. The length of the CDR3 is 13 residues. CDR3 DNA sequence: TGTGCCAGCAGGACAGGGAATAGTCAGCCCCAGCATTTT. This gives the protein CASRTGNSQPQHF.